A single sample gave rise to the 10 T cell receptor beta chains below, sequenced in a study of cytomegalovirus exposure and HLA in healthy donors (dated by TCRdb to about 2017). Libraries were constructed by the immunoSEQ multiplex PCR assay. For the multiplex PCR, a mixture combining 60 forward primers for TCR Vbeta segments and 13 reverse primers for TCR Jbeta segments was used. TCRdb provides this immuneACCESS table in a form limited to in-frame rearrangements. Some clones are lacking; in checked studies, under half of them reflect an unresolved V gene, and why the rest are absent is not known. Recorded for this sample are about 82,000 clones; over 75% of them occurred a single time. About an eighth of the sample belongs to the ten largest clones. The sample was PBMCs. The receptors stem from a human donor in good health.

This clone is a singleton in its sample. The rearrangement joins TRBV29-1 to TRBJ2-2; a weak D match, TRBD2 (6 bases). With 4 bases removed from V and 3 bases from J, the gap between germline ends came to 6 bases. The CDR3 covers 12 residues. CDR1 and CDR2 from the germline V gene are SQVTM and ANQGSEA. CDR3 amino acids: CSVGGDTGELFF. CDR3 DNA: TGCAGCGTTGGGGGGGACACCGGGGAGCTGTTTTTT.

J is TRBJ1-5 and V is TRBV15; possible D gene TRBD1, 5 bases. Germline CDR1 reads LNHNV; CDR2 reads YYDKDF (reference sequence). This CDR3 contains 15 residues. V lost 1 base, J lost 5 bases, and 12 bases lay in between. CDR3 in amino acids: CATSRGSRVHQPQHF. The CDR3 coding sequence is TGTGCCACCAGCAGAGGCAGCAGGGTCCATCAGCCCCAGCATTTT.

CDR3: CASSLGRGTDTQYF. CDR3 DNA sequence: TGTGCCAGCAGCCTAGGGAGGGGCACAGATACGCAGTATTTT. The chain combines TRBV6-5 with TRBJ2-3, with 7 bases aligning to TRBD2. The CDR3 sequence is 14 residues long. J gave up 1 base and V 6 bases, and 4 bases lay outside the gene matches. Germline lookup yields CDR1 MNHEY and CDR2 SVGAGI.

The chain combines TRBV7-2 with TRBJ1-2, with 10 bases aligning to TRBD1. Trimming took 6 bases from V and 6 from J; bases not matched to a gene: 10. Looked up from germline, CDR1 is SGHTA and CDR2 is FQGNSA. The CDR3 length is 15 residues. CDR3 amino acids: CASRDTGTGENGYTF. DNA for the CDR3: TGTGCCAGCAGAGACACCGGGACAGGGGAAAATGGCTACACCTTC.

The rearrangement joins TRBV9 to TRBJ1-1; D perhaps matches TRBD1 (5 bases). The length of the CDR3 is 14 residues. CDR1 is SGDLS, CDR2 YYNGEE, per germline. Between the trimmed V and J ends, which lost 2 bases and 1 base, there was a span of 9 bases. The CDR3 spells CASSVTGANTEAFF. CDR3 in DNA: TGTGCCAGCAGCGTTACAGGAGCGAACACTGAAGCTTTCTTT.

This clone was seen just once. The chain couples TRBV7-9 to TRBJ1-6; 7 nucleotides match TRBD1. V shed 4 bases, J shed 15 bases, and the junction held 12 bases outside the gene matches. CDR3 length equals 14 residues. In germline, CDR1 is SEHNR, CDR2 FQNEAQ (reference sequence). The CDR3 protein is CASSSGTAPIGLHF. In DNA form, the CDR3 reads TGTGCCAGCAGCTCCGGGACAGCACCCATAGGCCTCCACTTT.

This clone was counted only a few times. The V and J genes are TRBV19 and TRBJ2-3; 15 bases align to TRBD2. CDR3 length: 14 residues. The V gene end was trimmed by 9 bases and the J gene end by 6 bases; junction bases not matched to a gene: 4. CDR1 is LNHDA and CDR2 is SQIVND in the germline V gene (reference sequence). CDR3 DNA: TGTGCCAGCGGACTAGCGGGGGGGCACGATACGCAGTATTTT. This sequence encodes CASGLAGGHDTQYF.

The rearrangement links TRBV6-4 to TRBJ2-3, with TRBD1 matching over 8 bases. V shed 7 bases and J 1 base; nucleotides not matched to a gene: 4. There are 14 residues in the CDR3. Per germline, CDR1 MRHNA and CDR2 SNTAGT. This CDR3 reads CASISDRGTDTQYF. Here the CDR3 DNA reads TGTGCCAGCATCTCGGACAGGGGCACAGATACGCAGTATTTT.

This sequence joins TRBV5-1 and TRBJ1-2; D unresolved. Trimming shortened V by 5 bases and J by 3 bases, and 11 bases separated the two germline ends. The CDR3 covers 13 residues. Per germline, CDR1 SGHRS and CDR2 YFSETQ. CDR3 in amino acids: CASRSSQDYGYTF. The CDR3, as DNA: TGCGCCAGCAGAAGTAGTCAGGACTATGGCTACACCTTC.

This chain connects TRBV5-6 to TRBJ1-1; D may be TRBD1 (5 bases). The V gene lost 2 bases and the J gene lost 3 bases, with 14 bases spanning the gap. This CDR3 is 15 amino acids long. CDR1 is SGHDT and CDR2 is YYEEEE in the germline V gene. CDR3 loop: CASSFGGGGYTEAFF. DNA for the CDR3: TGTGCCAGCAGCTTCGGCGGGGGGGGGTACACTGAAGCTTTCTTT.